Below, 28 T cell receptor beta chains from the same sample are listed, as sequenced in a study of memory CD4+ T cells and cytomegalovirus serostatus. Profiling relied on immunoSEQ multiplex PCR, and the TCRdb table lists in-frame clones only, not all of them. This repertoire shows just under 95,000 clones, roughly 80% found once; its top ten account for less than 4%. Single viable CD3+CD4+CD8-CD45RO+ cells were sorted as the memory CD4+ T cells. Sequenced sample: memory CD4+ T cells from blood. These receptors all stem from an adult in good health and CMV-seropositive.

This chain connects TRBV29-1 to TRBJ2-5; D could derive from TRBD1 or TRBD2 (5 bases each). This CDR3 contains 13 residues. Trimming removed 3 bases at V and 1 base at J, with 9 bases between. Germline V gene sequence: CDR1 SQVTM, CDR2 ANQGSEA. The CDR3 DNA reads as TGCAGCGTTGACGGGACGGGCCAAGAGACCCAGTACTTC. It codes for CSVDGTGQETQYF.

V and J are TRBV19 and TRBJ2-7, with 7 bases identical to TRBD1. CDR3 length: 14 amino acids. Germline CDR1 LNHDA, CDR2 SQIVND (reference sequence). Trimming cost V 3 bases and J 6 bases; bases outside gene matches: 8. In DNA, the CDR3 is TGTGCCAGTAGTATGACAGGGTTCAAAGGCGAGCAGTACTTC. The encoded protein is CASSMTGFKGEQYF.

The chain carries TRBV18 and TRBJ2-5; 9 bases fit TRBD2. With 4 bases clipped from V and 4 bases from J, the junction kept 7 bases outside the gene matches. Germline V CDR1 and CDR2: KGHSH, LQKENI. This CDR3 is 15 amino acids long. CDR3 sequence reads: CASSRDGSGRETQYF. The CDR3 DNA is TGTGCCAGCTCACGGGATGGTAGCGGGAGAGAGACCCAGTACTTC.

This rearrangement joins TRBV6-6 to TRBJ2-7; no clear D gene. V was clipped by 6 bases and J by 3 bases, with 9 bases between them. CDR1 MNHNY and CDR2 SVGAGI come from the germline V gene (reference sequence). The CDR3 is 12 residues long. The CDR3 loop reads CASSPSFYEQYF. CDR3 bases: TGTGCCAGCAGCCCCTCCTTCTACGAGCAGTACTTC.

The rearrangement links TRBV7-9 to TRBJ2-7, with D unclear. CDR1 and CDR2 (germline): SEHNR, FQNEAQ (reference sequence). This CDR3 is 12 amino acids long. V was shortened by 5 bases and J by 7 bases, with 12 bases between the two germline ends. CDR3 nucleotides: TGTGCCAGCAGCCCTACAAGTTGGGAGCAGTACTTC. Amino acids: CASSPTSWEQYF.

This chain uses TRBV19 with TRBJ1-5, with no clear D. The CDR3 length is 11 residues. Germline lookup yields CDR1 LNHDA and CDR2 SQIVND (reference sequence). The V gene lost 8 bases and the J gene lost 8 bases, with 10 bases spanning the gap. CDR3 residues: CASGSGEPQHF. Here the CDR3 DNA reads TGTGCCAGTGGCTCTGGTGAGCCCCAGCATTTT.

V usage is TRBV4-3 and J usage is TRBJ1-1; 8 bases align to TRBD1. The V segment lost 1 base and the J segment 7 bases; nucleotides outside the gene matches: 8. Germline loops: CDR1 LGHNA, CDR2 YSLEER. The length of the CDR3 is 15 residues. As DNA, the CDR3 is TGCGCCAGCAGCCAAGGACAGGGGCCGGGAAGTGAAGCTTTCTTT. Its protein product is CASSQGQGPGSEAFF.

This clone was seen only a few times. This chain uses TRBV6-1 with TRBJ2-7; D might be TRBD1 or TRBD2, each matching 7 bases. Germline-derived CDR1 and CDR2 are MNHNS and SASEGT. CDR3 size: 14 residues. V was cut by 7 bases and J by 6 bases, with 19 bases left in between. In nucleotides, the CDR3 is TGTGCCAGCACCCCCAGACAGGGAGGGGGCGAGCAGTACTTC. Encoded protein: CASTPRQGGGEQYF.

This clone was found once. V usage is TRBV5-4 and J usage is TRBJ1-1; D perhaps matches TRBD1 (6 bases). The CDR3 contains 15 residues. Trimming shortened V by 2 bases and J by 4 bases, and 15 bases separated the two germline ends. In germline, CDR1 is SGHNT, CDR2 YYREEE (reference sequence). The CDR3 DNA reads as TGTGCCAGCAGCTTTAGCGGGGGCGCAGGCACTGAAGCTTTCTTT. This codes for CASSFSGGAGTEAFF.

V usage is TRBV5-8 and J usage is TRBJ1-2; D remains unclear. Trimming pared 2 bases from V and 2 bases from J, leaving 10 bases between. Germline V gives CDR1 SGHTS, CDR2 YDEGEE. This CDR3 region has 14 residues. Here the CDR3 reads CASSLYQVNYGYTF. The DNA of the CDR3 is TGTGCCAGCAGCTTATACCAGGTCAACTATGGCTACACCTTC.

The gene calls are TRBV28 and TRBJ2-7, with TRBD2 as a possible D gene (6 bases). The CDR3 sequence is 16 residues long. Germline CDR1 and CDR2: MDHEN and SYDVKM. Trimming left V 4 bases short and J 3 bases short, with 19 bases between. This CDR3 is CASSYGGTSFFYEQYF. The CDR3 DNA sequence: TGTGCCAGCAGTTACGGGGGAACTAGTTTCTTCTACGAGCAGTACTTC. The variable domain in full, completed from reference TRBV28 and TRBJ2-7, reads DVKVTQSSRYLVKRTGEKVFLECVQDMDHENMFWYRQDPGLGLRLIYFSYDVKMKEKGDIPEGYSVSREKKERFSLILESASTNQTSMYLCASSYGGTSFFYEQYFGPGTRLTVT.

This sequence joins TRBV7-9 and TRBJ1-4, with 7 bases aligning to TRBD1. The germline V gene has CDR1 SEHNR and CDR2 FQNEAQ (reference sequence). The CDR3 loop spans 13 amino acids. V trimming: 5 bases; J trimming: 5 bases; junction bases outside the gene matches: 2. CDR3 DNA: TGTGCCAGCAGCAGGGGGCAAAATGAAAAACTGTTTTTT. It yields the protein CASSRGQNEKLFF.

The chain combines TRBV9 with TRBJ2-1; D not resolved. The V and J ends lost 2 bases and 8 bases respectively, with 14 bases between them. This CDR3 is 14 amino acids long. Germline CDR1 and CDR2: SGDLS and YYNGEE. DNA of the CDR3: TGTGCCAGCAGCGTGGGCGGACCCCTCGATGAGCAGTTCTTC. Its protein is CASSVGGPLDEQFF. The variable domain in full, with the rest retrieved from reference TRBV9 and TRBJ2-1, is DSGVTQTPKHLITATGQRVTLRCSPRSGDLSVYWYQQSLDQGLQFLIQYYNGEERAKGNILERFSAQQFPDLHSELNLSSLELGDSALYFCASSVGGPLDEQFFGPGTRLTVL.

The V gene is TRBV7-3, the J gene TRBJ2-5; 11 positions agree with TRBD2. Germline assignment: CDR1 SGHTA and CDR2 FQGTGA. The junction had 2 bases not matched to a gene; V was cut back by 2 bases and J by 3 bases. The CDR3 is 15 amino acids. The CDR3 DNA is TGTGCCAGCAGCTTACTAGCGGGAGGTGAAGAGACCCAGTACTTC. Translated, it gives CASSLLAGGEETQYF. The complete variable domain, with remaining parts taken from reference TRBV7-3 and TRBJ2-5, reads GAGVSQTPSNKVTEKGKYVELRCDPISGHTALYWYRQSLGQGPEFLIYFQGTGAADDSGLPNDRFFAVRPEGSVSTLKIQRTERGDSAVYLCASSLLAGGEETQYFGPGTRLLVL.

The V and J genes are TRBV7-2 and TRBJ2-2; 7 bases map to TRBD1. CDR1 is SGHTA, CDR2 FQGNSA, per germline. The V gene end was trimmed by 2 bases and the J gene end by 6 bases; junction bases not matched to a gene: 6. The CDR3 covers 15 residues. Here the CDR3 reads CASSLSTGQAGELFF. The CDR3 DNA reads as TGTGCCAGCAGCTTATCGACAGGGCAGGCCGGGGAGCTGTTTTTT.

The V call is TRBV10-3, the J call TRBJ1-2; D unresolved. This CDR3 comprises 15 residues. The V gene lost 6 bases and the J gene lost 0 bases, with 14 bases spanning the gap. Looked up from germline, CDR1 is ENHRY and CDR2 is SYGVKD. In DNA form, the CDR3 reads TGTGCCATCAGACGGGCTGGGGAAGCTAACTATGGCTACACCTTC. Translating gives CAIRRAGEANYGYTF.

Comments on this clone: The junction differs from germline at one of its ends, possibly a read error. The chain joins TRBV6-1 to TRBJ2-7; a weak D match, TRBD1 (6 bases). Germline V gene lookup returns CDR1 MNHNS and CDR2 SASEGT. The CDR3 has 12 residues. CDR3 nucleotides: TGTGCCAGCAGCCCGACAGGTTGGGCTATGGACTTC. Its translation is CASSPTGWAMDF.

This rearrangement joins TRBV28 to TRBJ1-2, with 9 bases that match TRBD1. CDR3 length equals 15 residues. J was trimmed by 2 bases and V by 7 bases; bases with no gene match: 8. The V gene's germline CDR1 is MDHEN and CDR2 SYDVKM. Written as DNA, the CDR3 is TGTGCCAGCAAAAAGGGGGGACAGGGCAACTATGGCTACACCTTC. This gives the protein CASKKGGQGNYGYTF.

This clone was recorded a few times. The chain has TRBV2 and TRBJ2-1; the D is unclear. The CDR3 covers 16 residues. V was trimmed by 3 bases and J by 1 base, leaving 13 bases between them. Germline V gene lookup returns CDR1 SNHLY and CDR2 FYNNEI. CDR3 residues: CASSDVAARSYNEQFF. CDR3 bases: TGTGCCAGCAGTGATGTGGCGGCCCGTTCCTACAATGAGCAGTTCTTC. Combining the CDR3 with reference TRBV2 and TRBJ2-1 gives the whole variable domain EPEVTQTPSHQVTQMGQEVILRCVPISNHLYFYWYRQILGQKVEFLVSFYNNEISEKSEIFDDQFSVERPDGSNFTLKIRSTKLEDSAMYFCASSDVAARSYNEQFFGPGTRLTVL.

The rearrangement joins TRBV6-1 to TRBJ1-2, with TRBD1 as a possible D gene (5 bases). Germline V gene lookup returns CDR1 MNHNS and CDR2 SASEGT. This CDR3 has 16 amino acids. Deletions cut 4 bases from V and 3 bases from J, with 18 bases between. The CDR3 loop is CASSAPQGSGDYGYTF. The CDR3 DNA sequence: TGTGCCAGCAGTGCGCCCCAGGGCTCGGGGGACTATGGCTACACCTTC.

A note on this clone: Additional DNA sequences in this sample encode the identical CDR3. The V gene is TRBV28, the J gene TRBJ2-7; D gene unclear. V lost 2 bases to trimming and J lost 2 bases, with 4 bases between them. CDR3 length: 12 residues. Germline V gene lookup returns CDR1 MDHEN and CDR2 SYDVKM. The CDR3 DNA reads TGTGCCAGCAGTTTAGGGACCTACGAGCAGTACTTC. As protein: CASSLGTYEQYF.

The chain uses TRBV5-6 and TRBJ1-2, with D maybe TRBD1 (6 bases). The V gene lost 0 bases and the J gene lost 5 bases, with 11 bases spanning the gap. Germline lookup yields CDR1 SGHDT and CDR2 YYEEEE. CDR3 length: 14 amino acids. CDR3 in DNA: TGTGCCAGCAGCTTGGGGGAAGGGGGTTATGGCTACACCTTC. It is translated as CASSLGEGGYGYTF. The full variable domain, rest sourced from reference TRBV5-6 and TRBJ1-2, is DAGVTQSPTHLIKTRGQQVTLRCSPKSGHDTVSWYQQALGQGPQFIFQYYEEEERQRGNFPDRFSGHQFPNYSSELNVNALLLGDSALYLCASSLGEGGYGYTFGSGTRLTVV.

The V and J genes are TRBV28 and TRBJ1-2, with a weak D call TRBD1 (5 bases). CDR1 is MDHEN, CDR2 SYDVKM, per germline. This CDR3 has 16 residues. The germline V and J ends were trimmed by 9 bases and 1 base, with 21 bases remaining between them. DNA for the CDR3: TGTGCCAGAGACCGGGGCAGGCGGGTACGTAACTATGGCTACACCTTC. It is translated as CARDRGRRVRNYGYTF.

V usage is TRBV7-2 and J usage is TRBJ2-7; D unresolved. The germline V gene has CDR1 SGHTA and CDR2 FQGNSA. V was trimmed by 4 bases and J by 0 bases, leaving 7 bases between them. There are 13 residues in the CDR3. CDR3 sequence reads: CASSSPHSYEQYF. The CDR3 DNA follows: TGTGCCAGCAGCTCCCCCCACTCCTACGAGCAGTACTTC.

This clone was found a few times. The chain employs TRBV19 and TRBJ2-4; 7 nucleotides agree with TRBD2. The germline CDR1 and CDR2 sequences are LNHDA and SQIVND (reference sequence). The CDR3 is made up of 14 amino acids. Trimming removed 6 bases from V and 0 bases from J; junction bases left unmatched: 2. The CDR3 spells CASSLAAAKNIQYF. As DNA, the CDR3 is TGTGCCAGTAGCCTAGCGGCAGCCAAAAACATTCAGTACTTC.

This clone appeared once. The rearrangement uses TRBV2 and TRBJ1-4; no firm D call. Trimming took off 7 bases at V and 6 bases at J, with 18 bases between the two ends. This CDR3 has 15 residues. Germline V gene sequence: CDR1 SNHLY, CDR2 FYNNEI. The CDR3 reads CASTVTSASYEKLFF. Here the CDR3 DNA reads TGTGCCAGCACAGTTACCAGTGCGTCGTATGAAAAACTGTTTTTT.

The chain recombines TRBV9 with TRBJ2-7, with a weak D call TRBD2 (7 bases). The germline V gene has CDR1 SGDLS and CDR2 YYNGEE. The CDR3 contains 16 residues. Trimming pared 3 bases from V and 2 bases from J, leaving 18 bases between. The CDR3 coding sequence is TGTGCCAGCAGCGCCGGGGAGGGGGGCGCCGCCTACGAGCAGTACTTC. It specifies CASSAGEGGAAYEQYF.

The chain employs TRBV28 and TRBJ2-7; 7 bases map to TRBD1. After removal of 6 bases from V and 5 bases from J, the junction contained 10 bases not matched to a gene. The CDR3 runs to 14 residues. Germline CDR1 and CDR2: MDHEN and SYDVKM. DNA of the CDR3: TGTGCCAGCAGCCTAGGGGGCCTCCCTAACGAGCAGTACTTC. Its protein product is CASSLGGLPNEQYF.